These T cell receptor beta chains were read from a single sample in a study of shared clonotypes between healthy human individuals. Repertoires were generated with immunoSEQ multiplex PCR, while TCRdb's copy carries only in-frame clones and drops some. The sample consists of 500,000 to 550,000 clones, approximately 95% of them appearing once. Sequenced: naive CD4+ T cells sorted from blood. The source is a woman in her thirties in good health. CDR3s include the opening cysteine and the closing phenylalanine or tryptophan. A D gene is named only where the DNA matches it firmly. The size entry is marked missing in some rows and otherwise reads once, few, many or a size class.

>TRBV7-3|TRBJ2-7|TRBD2|NA
TGTGCCAGCAGCTTAGCGCCTAGCGGGAACTACGAGCAGTACTTC
CASSLAPSGNYEQYF
>TRBV2|TRBJ2-1|TRBD2|NA
TGTGCCAGCAGCCCGGGACTAGCGGGAGTGGATGAGCAGTTCTTC
CASSPGLAGVDEQFF
>TRBV27|TRBJ2-7|NA|once
TGTGCCAGCAGCCGAAGAGGGGGGTCCTCCTACGAGCAGTACTTC
CASSRRGGSSYEQYF
>TRBV9|TRBJ2-3|TRBD2|once
TGTGCCAGCAGCGAGGTCCTAGCGGGAGGCACGCAGTATTTT
CASSEVLAGGTQYF
>TRBV7-6|TRBJ2-1|NA|NA
TGTGCCAGCAGCCGCGGACAGCGGGAAGTCAATGAGCAGTTCTTC
CASSRGQREVNEQFF
>TRBV6-5|TRBJ1-5|NA|NA
TGTGCCAGCAGTTACTTATCACGCGACAATCAGCCCCAGCATTTT
CASSYLSRDNQPQHF
>TRBV15|TRBJ2-2|NA|NA
TGTGCCACCAGCAGAGTGGTGCCCCACGGGGAGCTGTTTTTT
CATSRVVPHGELFF
>TRBV21-1|TRBJ2-1|NA|NA
TGTGCCAGCAGCAAACGGGACAGAGACTACAATGAGCAGTTCTTC
CASSKRDRDYNEQFF
>TRBV27|TRBJ1-4|TRBD1|NA
TGTGCCAGCAGTTTTTACAGGGGGCTAGGGGAAAAACTGTTTTTT
CASSFYRGLGEKLFF
>TRBV19|TRBJ1-2|NA|NA
TGTGCCAGTAGTATCGGGGCAGACTATGGCTACACCTTC
CASSIGADYGYTF
>TRBV5-1|TRBJ2-7|TRBD1|NA
TGCGCCAGCAGCCCGGAGGCAGGGGGAAGGTACGAGCAGTACTTC
CASSPEAGGRYEQYF
>TRBV5-5|TRBJ2-7|NA|NA
TGTGCCAGCAGCTTGGGCGGGATTCAGGACTCCTACGAGCAGTACTTC
CASSLGGIQDSYEQYF
>TRBV19|TRBJ2-2|TRBD1|NA
TGTGCCAGTAGACGGGACAGGGGGTATACCGGGGAGCTGTTTTTT
CASRRDRGYTGELFF
>TRBV10-3|TRBJ1-1|NA|NA
TGTGCCATCTGGCCGGGCGAGGTGAACACTGAAGCTTTCTTT
CAIWPGEVNTEAFF
>TRBV11-2|TRBJ2-1|TRBD2|NA
TGTGCCAGCAGCGCCGGCGGGGGGTCCTACAATGAGCAGTTCTTC
CASSAGGGSYNEQFF
>TRBV6-5|TRBJ1-1|TRBD1|NA
TGTGCCAGCACCGCGACAGGGCTCGAGACTGAAGCTTTCTTT
CASTATGLETEAFF
>TRBV7-6|TRBJ2-7|NA|NA
TGTGCCAGCAGCTTAGATCAGGGGCGAAACTCCGAGCAGTACTTC
CASSLDQGRNSEQYF
>TRBV7-8|TRBJ2-7|NA|NA
TGTGCCAGCTCCTTTAGAGGTTTAGGGGACGGCCGCTACGAGCAGTACTTC
CASSFRGLGDGRYEQYF
>TRBV7-9|TRBJ2-7|TRBD2|NA
TGTGCCAGCAGAAAGATCAGTCGGGAGGATAGGTACGAGCAGTACTTC
CASRKISREDRYEQYF
>TRBV29-1|TRBJ1-2|NA|once
TGCAGCGTTGGGGGGTTCGAACAGGGTAACTATGGCTACACCTTC
CSVGGFEQGNYGYTF
>TRBV28|TRBJ2-4|TRBD2|NA
TGTGCCAGCAGTTTATCAGGGACTAGCGTACACATTCAGTACTTC
CASSLSGTSVHIQYF
>TRBV4-2|TRBJ2-5|NA|NA
TGTGCCAGCAGCCCGGGACACATGGCCCATGTACAAGAGACCCAGTACTTC
CASSPGHMAHVQETQYF
>TRBV21-1|TRBJ2-7|NA|NA
TGTGCCAGCAGCATAGACTCCCGGGACGAATCCTCCTACGAGCAGTACTTC
CASSIDSRDESSYEQYF
>TRBV15|TRBJ1-3|NA|NA
TGTGCCACCAGCAGATCAGGGGCTGGAAACACCATATATTTT
CATSRSGAGNTIYF
>TRBV7-2|TRBJ2-2|TRBD1|NA
TGTGCCAGCAGCTTCGGGACAGGGGTGACCGGGGAGCTGTTTTTT
CASSFGTGVTGELFF
>TRBV28|TRBJ2-7|NA|NA
TGTGCCAGCAGGTCGACCGGGACGGGGTCCTACGAGCAGTACTTC
CASRSTGTGSYEQYF
>TRBV28|TRBJ1-4|TRBD1|NA
TGTGCCAGCAGTCTGACAGGGTCGACTAATGAAAAACTGTTTTTT
CASSLTGSTNEKLFF
>TRBV5-4|TRBJ1-2|NA|NA
TGTGCCAGCAGCTCTAAGAAGGGCTATGGCTACACCTTC
CASSSKKGYGYTF
>TRBV28|TRBJ1-1|NA|NA
TGTGCCAGCAATGACGCCTCCAAGGGTAACACTGAAGCTTTCTTT
CASNDASKGNTEAFF
>TRBV5-1|TRBJ2-7|NA|NA
TGCGCCAGCAGCTTGGATAGTCAGGGCCAAAAGTCTCGGGAGCAGTACTTC
CASSLDSQGQKSREQYF
>TRBV5-4|TRBJ1-6|NA|NA
TGTGCCAGCAGCTTGGAGGGACCGGCTTCACCCCTCCACTTT
CASSLEGPASPLHF
>TRBV5-6|TRBJ2-1|NA|NA
TGTGCCAGCAGCCCGGACGGGCCATCAGATGAGCAGTTCTTC
CASSPDGPSDEQFF
>TRBV19|TRBJ2-1|NA|NA
TGTGCCAGTAGTCCGGCAGGGTCCTACAATGAGCAGTTCTTC
CASSPAGSYNEQFF
>TRBV5-6|TRBJ1-1|TRBD1|NA
TGTGCCAGCAGCTGGACAGGTACGATGAACACTGAAGCTTTCTTT
CASSWTGTMNTEAFF
>TRBV2|TRBJ2-2|NA|NA
TGTGCCAGCAGTGGACTCCCCAACACCGGGGAGCTGTTTTTT
CASSGLPNTGELFF
>TRBV6-6|TRBJ2-7|NA|NA
TGTGCGTCGGGCAGGGACTACGAGCAGTACTTC
CASGRDYEQYF
>TRBV19|TRBJ2-7|TRBD1|NA
TGTGCCAGTAGTCCCCGACAGGGGACATATAGCTACGAGCAGTACTTC
CASSPRQGTYSYEQYF
>TRBV4-1|TRBJ2-1|NA|NA
TGCGCCAGCAGCCGAACCGTGAGCGATGAGCAGTTCTTC
CASSRTVSDEQFF
>TRBV5-4|TRBJ1-1|NA|NA
TGTGCCAGCAGCTTTTTCAATCACGGCACTGAAGCTTTCTTT
CASSFFNHGTEAFF
>TRBV9|TRBJ2-5|TRBD2|NA
TGTGCCAGCAGCGCAGGGACTAGCACCGTCCAAGAGACCCAGTACTTC
CASSAGTSTVQETQYF
>TRBV6-5|TRBJ1-2|NA|NA
TGTGCCAGCAGTTACTCGACGGGGGTCGATGGCTACACCTTC
CASSYSTGVDGYTF
>TRBV5-1|TRBJ2-1|TRBD2|once
TGCGCCAGCAGCTTGGTCCTAGCGGGAGACAATGAGCAGTTCTTC
CASSLVLAGDNEQFF
>TRBV6-6|TRBJ2-1|NA|NA
TGTGCCAGCAGGAATCCTTCGACAGGTTACAATGAGCAGTTCTTC
CASRNPSTGYNEQFF
>TRBV5-1|TRBJ2-7|TRBD2|once
TGCGCCAGCAGCAGCGGGAACTCCTACGAGCAGTACTTC
CASSSGNSYEQYF
>TRBV29-1|TRBJ2-1|NA|NA
TGCAGCGTTGAGAGGTCCAAAACTACAGGGTCCTACAATGAGCAGTTCTTC
CSVERSKTTGSYNEQFF
>TRBV5-5|TRBJ2-7|TRBD2|NA
TGTGCCAGCAGCTTCAGACCTCGCCGGGAGGACGAGCAGTACTTC
CASSFRPRREDEQYF
>TRBV5-1|TRBJ2-3|TRBD1|once
TGCGCCAGTTTCCCGGGACAGGGCACAGATACGCAGTATTTT
CASFPGQGTDTQYF
>TRBV18|TRBJ1-3|NA|NA
TGTGCCAGCTCGCAAAGCTCAGGGAACTCTGGAAACACCATATATTTT
CASSQSSGNSGNTIYF
>TRBV10-1|TRBJ2-1|TRBD2|NA
TGCGCCAGCAGTGAGTGGGGCCTGGGGGAGGGTGAGCAGTTCTTC
CASSEWGLGEGEQFF
>TRBV7-7|TRBJ2-1|TRBD2|once
TGTGCCAGCAGCTTACTAGCGGACTCCAGGAATGAGCAGTTCTTC
CASSLLADSRNEQFF
>TRBV28|TRBJ2-7|TRBD2|NA
TGTGCCAGCAGTTTGGGGGGGTTAGTCTCCTACGAGCAGTACTTC
CASSLGGLVSYEQYF
>TRBV6-8|TRBJ2-1|NA|NA
TGTGCCAGCAGCCGGAGGGGCAATGAGCAGTTCTTC
CASSRRGNEQFF
>TRBV15|TRBJ1-5|NA|NA
TGTGCCACCAGCAGACCTCCAGCCTTCTATAGCAATCAGCCCCAGCATTTT
CATSRPPAFYSNQPQHF
>TRBV28|TRBJ2-1|TRBD1|once
TGTGCCAGCAGTGTCGGACAGGGGGCGCAAAGTGAGCAGTTCTTC
CASSVGQGAQSEQFF
>TRBV27|TRBJ2-1|NA|NA
TGTGCCAGCCAAGCGGAGCCGTACAATGAGCAGTTCTTC
CASQAEPYNEQFF
>TRBV5-1|TRBJ2-5|NA|NA
TGCGCCAGCAGCTCGGGGACGGAAGAGACCCAGTACTTC
CASSSGTEETQYF
>TRBV11-2|TRBJ2-2|NA|NA
TGTGCCAGCAGAAAAAGGGGGGCGTTCACCGGGGAGCTGTTTTTT
CASRKRGAFTGELFF
>TRBV7-8|TRBJ2-7|TRBD1|NA
TGTGCCAGCAGCTCCGACAGGGGGCACTTTTCCGAGCAGTACTTC
CASSSDRGHFSEQYF
>TRBV20-1|TRBJ2-1|NA|NA
TGCAGTGCAAAAGGAGGGGGACCCTTCTTCTTC
CSAKGGGPFFF
>TRBV6-5|TRBJ1-2|TRBD1|NA
TGTGCCAGCAGTTTTACGGGACAGCGAAAGGAAGGCTACACCTTC
CASSFTGQRKEGYTF